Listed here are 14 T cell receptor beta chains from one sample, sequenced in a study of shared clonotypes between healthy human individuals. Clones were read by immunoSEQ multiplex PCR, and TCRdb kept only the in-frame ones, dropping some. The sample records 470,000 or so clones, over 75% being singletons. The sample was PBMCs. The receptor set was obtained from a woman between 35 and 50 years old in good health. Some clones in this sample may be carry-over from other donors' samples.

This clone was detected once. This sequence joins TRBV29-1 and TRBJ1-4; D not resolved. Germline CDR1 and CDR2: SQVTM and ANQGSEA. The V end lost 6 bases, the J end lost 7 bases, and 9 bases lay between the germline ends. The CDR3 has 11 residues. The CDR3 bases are TGCAGCGTCCCTAGAGGTGAAAAACTGTTTTTT. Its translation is CSVPRGEKLFF.

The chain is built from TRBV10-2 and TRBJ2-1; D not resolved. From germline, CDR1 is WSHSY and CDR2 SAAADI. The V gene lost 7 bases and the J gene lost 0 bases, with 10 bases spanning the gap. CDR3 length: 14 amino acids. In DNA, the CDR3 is TGCGCCAGCAAACCCGGTCTCTCCTACAATGAGCAGTTCTTC. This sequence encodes CASKPGLSYNEQFF.

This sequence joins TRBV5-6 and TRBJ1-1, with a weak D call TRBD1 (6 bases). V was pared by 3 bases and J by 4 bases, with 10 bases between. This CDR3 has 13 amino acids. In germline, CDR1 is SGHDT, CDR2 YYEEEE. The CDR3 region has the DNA TGTGCCAGCAGCTGGGGGGGCGGCACTGAAGCTTTCTTT. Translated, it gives CASSWGGGTEAFF.

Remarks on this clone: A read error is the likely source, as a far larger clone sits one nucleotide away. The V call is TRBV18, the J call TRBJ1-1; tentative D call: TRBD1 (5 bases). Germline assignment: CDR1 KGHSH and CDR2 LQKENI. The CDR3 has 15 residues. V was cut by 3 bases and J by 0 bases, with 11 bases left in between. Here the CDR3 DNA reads TGTGCCAGCTCACCCTTGACAGCCATGAACACTGAAGCTTTCTTT. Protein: CASSPLTAMNTEAFF.

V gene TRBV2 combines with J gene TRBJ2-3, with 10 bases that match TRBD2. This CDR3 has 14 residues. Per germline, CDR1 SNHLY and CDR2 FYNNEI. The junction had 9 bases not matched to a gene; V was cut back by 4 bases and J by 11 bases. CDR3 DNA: TGTGCCAGCAGTGGGGGGCTAGCGGGAGTGATGCAGTATTTT. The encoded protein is CASSGGLAGVMQYF.

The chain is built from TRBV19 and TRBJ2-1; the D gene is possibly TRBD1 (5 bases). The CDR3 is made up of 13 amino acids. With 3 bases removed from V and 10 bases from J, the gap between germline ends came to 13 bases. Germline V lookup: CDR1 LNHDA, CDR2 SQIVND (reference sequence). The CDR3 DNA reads TGTGCCAGTAGTATCTTTTTAGGGGTCGAGCAGTTCTTC. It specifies CASSIFLGVEQFF.

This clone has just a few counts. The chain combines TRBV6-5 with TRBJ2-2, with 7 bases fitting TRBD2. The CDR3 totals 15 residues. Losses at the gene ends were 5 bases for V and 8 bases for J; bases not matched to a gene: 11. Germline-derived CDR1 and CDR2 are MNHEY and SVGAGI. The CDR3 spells CASSQAGVLSGELFF. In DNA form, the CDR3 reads TGTGCCAGCAGTCAGGCGGGGGTACTCTCTGGGGAGCTGTTTTTT.

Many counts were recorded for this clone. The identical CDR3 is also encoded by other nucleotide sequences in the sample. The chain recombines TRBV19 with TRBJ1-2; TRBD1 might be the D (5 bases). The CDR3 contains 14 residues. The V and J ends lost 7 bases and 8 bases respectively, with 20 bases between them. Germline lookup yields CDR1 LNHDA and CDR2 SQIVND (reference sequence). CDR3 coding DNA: TGTGCCAGTACCGCCCGAGGAGGGGATGGAGGCTACACCTTC. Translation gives CASTARGGDGGYTF.

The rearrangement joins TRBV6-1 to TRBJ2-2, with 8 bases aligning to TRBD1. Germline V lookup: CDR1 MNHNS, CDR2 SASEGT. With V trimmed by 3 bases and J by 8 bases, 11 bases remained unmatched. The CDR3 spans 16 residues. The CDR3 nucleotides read TGTGCCAGCAGTGACAGGGGGCTAAGTGGGTTAGGGGAGCTGTTTTTT. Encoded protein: CASSDRGLSGLGELFF.

The CDR3 nucleotides are TGTGCCAGCAGTACCCCGTCATATTACGAGCAGTACTTC. Translated, it gives CASSTPSYYEQYF. The chain joins TRBV28 to TRBJ2-7, with unresolved D. Germline V gives CDR1 MDHEN, CDR2 SYDVKM. V dropped 5 bases and J dropped 4 bases, with 12 bases sitting between them. The CDR3 consists of 13 residues.

The CDR3 region is CASSTKKNRGWKGNTIYF. As DNA, the CDR3 is TGTGCCAGCAGCACCAAGAAAAACAGGGGCTGGAAAGGAAACACCATATATTTT. The rearrangement joins TRBV2 to TRBJ1-3; TRBD1 matches 7 bases. From germline, CDR1 is SNHLY and CDR2 FYNNEI. The trim removed 6 bases at V and 4 bases at J, leaving 18 bases unmatched. This CDR3 has 18 residues.

The CDR3 DNA sequence: TGTGCCAGCAGCCAGTCAGGGGGAAGGTCTGGCTACACCTTC. Its protein product is CASSQSGGRSGYTF. This sequence joins TRBV4-2 and TRBJ1-2; the match to TRBD1 covers 7 bases. This CDR3 comprises 14 residues. V lost 3 bases to trimming and J lost 7 bases; unmatched junction nucleotides: 8. Germline V gene data show CDR1 as LGHNA and CDR2 as YNFKEQ.

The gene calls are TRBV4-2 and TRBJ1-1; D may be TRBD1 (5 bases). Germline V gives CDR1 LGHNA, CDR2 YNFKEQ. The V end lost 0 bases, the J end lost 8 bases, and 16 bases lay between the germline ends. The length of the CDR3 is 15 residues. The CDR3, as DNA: TGTGCCAGCAGCCAAGATCAGGGCCTGCCCAGCGAAGCTTTCTTT. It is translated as CASSQDQGLPSEAFF.

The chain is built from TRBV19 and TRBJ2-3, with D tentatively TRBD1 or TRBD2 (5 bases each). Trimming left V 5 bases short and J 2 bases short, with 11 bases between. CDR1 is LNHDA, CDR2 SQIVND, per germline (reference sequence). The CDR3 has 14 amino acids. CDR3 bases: TGTGCCAGTAGTCCAGGGACCCACACAGATACGCAGTATTTT. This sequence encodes CASSPGTHTDTQYF.